This TCR beta chain was captured by sequencing in a study of blood T cell repertoires in COVID-19. This CDR3 region has 14 residues. V was shortened by 0 bases and J by 5 bases, with 11 bases between the two germline ends. CDR1 KGHSH and CDR2 LQKENI come from the germline V gene. Sequencing was performed with immunoSEQ multiplex PCR; in TCRdb, only in-frame clones are kept and a portion is missing. The data show 250,000 or so clones, around 88% seen once. The genes are TRBV18 and TRBJ2-7; D uncertain. Sequenced input: peripheral blood. This TCR was recovered from a man in his thirties or forties with active or convalescent COVID-19. CDR3 in DNA: TGTGCCAGCTCACCACCGGCTTCCTTAAACGAGCAGTACTTC. Translated, it gives CASSPPASLNEQYF.